This record concerns one T cell receptor beta chain sequence. The antigen remains unidentified. Germline CDR1 is MGHDK and CDR2 is SYGVNS. The CDR3 sequence is 14 residues long. With 6 bases removed from V and 3 bases from J, the gap between germline ends came to 15 bases. The protocol was immunoSEQ multiplex PCR, while the TCRdb copy is restricted to in-frame clones and leaves out a portion. The sample comprises roughly 640,000 clones, roughly 70% of which are singletons, and more than 1.5% rests with the top ten. The data derive from a study of shared clonotypes between healthy human individuals. Notes on the study in general: Shared across a handful of donors were 4% to 5% of the naive CD4 clonotypes.

Material: memory CD4+ T cells sorted from blood. Sample subset: CD45RA-negative fraction. V gene TRBV25-1 combines with J gene TRBJ2-7; D perhaps matches TRBD2 (5 bases). The clonotype was recovered from a woman aged 25 to 39 in good health. The CDR3 coding sequence is TGTGCCAGCAGCCCCGGCGGGCCCCACTACGAGCAGTACTTC. This gives the protein CASSPGGPHYEQYF.